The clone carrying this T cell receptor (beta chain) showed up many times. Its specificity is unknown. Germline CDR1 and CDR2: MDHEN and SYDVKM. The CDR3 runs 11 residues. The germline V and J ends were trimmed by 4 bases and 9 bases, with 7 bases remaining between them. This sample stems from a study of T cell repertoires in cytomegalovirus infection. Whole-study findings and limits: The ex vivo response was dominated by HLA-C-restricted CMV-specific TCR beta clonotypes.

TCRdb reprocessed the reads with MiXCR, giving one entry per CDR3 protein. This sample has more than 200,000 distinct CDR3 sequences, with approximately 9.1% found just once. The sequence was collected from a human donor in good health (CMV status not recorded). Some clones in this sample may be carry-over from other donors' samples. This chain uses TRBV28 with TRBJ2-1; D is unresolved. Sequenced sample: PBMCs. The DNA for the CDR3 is TGTGCCAGCAGTTGGGCCCTTGAGCAGTTCTTC. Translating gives CASSWALEQFF.